This T cell receptor (beta chain) appears in the sequencing data of a study of T cell changes during pregnancy in multiple sclerosis. Only in-frame clones appear in the TCRdb table, and some are missing; sequencing was by immunoSEQ multiplex PCR. The sample records tens of thousands of clones, 93% being singletons. Trimming removed 4 bases from V and 2 bases from J; junction bases left unmatched: 8. Germline values: CDR1 MNHNS, CDR2 SASEGT. This CDR3 has 15 amino acids. This clone occurred a few times. This sequence joins TRBV6-1 and TRBJ2-7, with TRBD2 identical over 7 bases. The TCR comes from a female donor with multiple sclerosis, enrolled in a pregnancy study. The specimen comprised CD4+ T cells from peripheral blood mononuclear cells, sampled in the third trimester of pregnancy. The DNA of the CDR3 is TGTGCCAGCAGTGGGGAGGGGTTAACAGCCTACGAGCAGTACTTC. Amino acids: CASSGEGLTAYEQYF.